In its sample, the clone carrying this TCR beta chain was seen once. Relative to the germline gene, one junction end is altered; a read error may explain this. The CDR3 is 16 amino acids. Germline V CDR1 and CDR2: MGHRA, YSYEKL. The template was RNA from unsorted bulk tissue. This entry comes from a study of tumor and adjacent non-tumor tissue in lung cancer. For the study at large: Stage I to III disease affected 9 to 10 men and 4 or 5 women aged roughly 31 to 85.

The library came from three nested PCR rounds adapted from ARM-PCR protocols. MiXCR, run by TCRdb on the multiplex PCR reads, gives a single entry per CDR3 protein. Counted here are 70,000 to 90,000 distinct CDR3 sequences, 75% to 90% occurring once; the ten biggest clones make up 13%. Source material: lung tumor tissue. The chain couples TRBV4-1 to TRBJ1-1, with D perhaps matching TRBD1 (6 bases). The source is a woman between 50 and 59 years old with non-small cell lung cancer. The CDR3 protein is CASTQDPYRASTDAFF. DNA of the CDR3: TGCGCCAGCACCCAAGATCCATACAGGGCAAGCACTGATGCTTTCTTT.